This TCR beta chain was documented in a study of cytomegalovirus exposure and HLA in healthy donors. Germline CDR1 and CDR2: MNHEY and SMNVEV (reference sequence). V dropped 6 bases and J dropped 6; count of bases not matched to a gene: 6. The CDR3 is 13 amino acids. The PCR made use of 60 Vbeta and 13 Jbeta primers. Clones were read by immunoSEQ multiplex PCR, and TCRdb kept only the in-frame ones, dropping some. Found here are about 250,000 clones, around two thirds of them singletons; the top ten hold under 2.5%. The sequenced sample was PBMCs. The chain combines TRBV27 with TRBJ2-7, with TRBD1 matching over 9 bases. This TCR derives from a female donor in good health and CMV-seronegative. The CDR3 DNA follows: TGTGCCAGCAGGTCGGGACAGGGCCTCGAGCAGTACTTC. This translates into CASRSGQGLEQYF.